This TCR beta chain was observed in a study of technical replicates of blood from four donors. Assay used: immunoSEQ multiplex PCR; TCRdb lists only in-frame clones, some missing. The sample has approximately 87,000 clones, 85% to 95% seen once. Trimming pared 4 bases from V and 5 bases from J, leaving 17 bases between. This CDR3 is built from 16 residues. CDR1 MGHRA and CDR2 YSYEKL come from the germline V gene. This receptor was obtained from a human donor in good health. Sequenced input: T cells isolated from PBMCs. The genes are TRBV4-1 and TRBJ1-4; D gene ambiguous. The CDR3 protein is CASSRNRGAGNEKLFF. Here the CDR3 DNA reads TGCGCCAGCAGCCGAAACCGGGGTGCGGGGAATGAAAAACTGTTTTTT.